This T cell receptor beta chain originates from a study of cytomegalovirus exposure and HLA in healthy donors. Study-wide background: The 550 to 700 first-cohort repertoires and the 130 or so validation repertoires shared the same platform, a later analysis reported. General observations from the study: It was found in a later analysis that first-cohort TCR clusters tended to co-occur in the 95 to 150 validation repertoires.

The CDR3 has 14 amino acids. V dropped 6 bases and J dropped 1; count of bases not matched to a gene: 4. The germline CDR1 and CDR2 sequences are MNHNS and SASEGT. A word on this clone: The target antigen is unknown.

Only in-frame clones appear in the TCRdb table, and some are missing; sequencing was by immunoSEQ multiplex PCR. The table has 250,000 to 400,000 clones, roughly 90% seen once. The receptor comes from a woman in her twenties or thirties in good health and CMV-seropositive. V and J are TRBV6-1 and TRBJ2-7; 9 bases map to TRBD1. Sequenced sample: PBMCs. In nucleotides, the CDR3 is TGTGCCAGCAGCCATGGACAGGGGTCCTACGAGCAGTACTTC. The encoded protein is CASSHGQGSYEQYF.